This TCR beta chain was identified in a study of type 1 regulatory T cells. Turning to the study itself: This in vitro CD4 product, T-allo10, is enriched for Tr1 cells and alloantigen-specific.

The CDR3 is 16 amino acids. From germline, CDR1 is SGHVS and CDR2 FQNEAQ. V lost 3 bases to trimming and J lost 6 bases; unmatched junction nucleotides: 11. This clonotype was recorded many times. What it recognizes is unknown. TCRdb re-called the reads through MiXCR, storing one row per CDR3 protein. The sample lists roughly 40,000 distinct CDR3 sequences, 12% occurring once. Findings of the study overall: Tr1 cells had a more restricted TCR repertoire than non-Tr1 cells.

The sequenced sample consisted of cultured non-Tr1 T cells, either the whole culture or a sorted T cell fraction (not recorded which). This TCR came from a human donor in good health. The chain joins TRBV7-8 to TRBJ2-7; 10 bases align to TRBD2. The CDR3 bases are TGTGCCAGCAGCTTTGAAAGACTAGCGGGCTTGGGCGAGCAGTACTTC. It specifies CASSFERLAGLGEQYF.